The 10 T cell receptor delta chains presented below share a single source sample, sequenced in a study of gamma-delta chains in newborns, infants, children. TCRdb reprocessed the reads through CATT. The sample has 8,500 to 14,000 delta-chain clones, about 8.7% seen once; the top ten hold approximately 3.8%. The sequencing input was blood. Receptors were obtained from a child who was a newborn, infant or young child, either healthy, febrile or measles-vaccinated (not recorded which).

This clone appeared a few times. The chain is built from TRDV2 and TRDJ1, with D maybe TRDD3 (6 bases). Germline V gene sequence: CDR1 GEAIGNYY, CDR2 EKD. The CDR3 consists of 15 residues. The V end was cut by 0 bases, the J end by 0 bases, with 10 bases between. CDR3 bases: TGTGCCTGTGACACCTGGGGGGAGTACACCGATAAACTCATCTTT. Residues: CACDTWGEYTDKLIF.

The gene calls are TRDV2 and TRDJ1; 9 positions match TRDD3. This CDR3 is 19 amino acids long. The J segment lost 3 bases and the V segment lost 0 bases, leaving 16 bases of the junction unmatched. The V gene's germline CDR1 is GEAIGNYY and CDR2 EKD. The CDR3 nucleotides read TGTGCCTGTGACACCGTGTTGAGTGGGGATACGCGGTTTCCCGATAAACTCATCTTT. This sequence encodes CACDTVLSGDTRFPDKLIF.

The table lists this clone with a few counts. This CDR3 is also generated by other DNA sequences in the sample. The J gene is TRDJ1, the V gene TRDV2; D remains unclear. V was cut by 1 base and J by 0 bases, with 14 bases left in between. This CDR3 region has 16 residues. Germline V lookup: CDR1 GEAIGNYY, CDR2 EKD. The CDR3 DNA is TGTGCCTGTGACACGGTGGGTGGGCCGTACACCGATAAACTCATCTTT. This sequence encodes CACDTVGGPYTDKLIF.

This clone was found a few times. The chain carries TRDV2 and TRDJ1; D is unclear. The V end was cut by 3 bases, the J end by 4 bases, with 29 bases between. The CDR3 consists of 19 residues. Germline assignment: CDR1 GEAIGNYY and CDR2 EKD. In DNA, the CDR3 is TGTGCCTGTGACCTAGTTGGCGCCCCTCTGGCCGTGTTTGGCGATAAACTCATCTTT. This encodes CACDLVGAPLAVFGDKLIF.

This clone was seen only a few times. The chain has TRDV2 and TRDJ1; TRDD3 aligns across 8 bases. CDR3 length: 18 residues. CDR1 is GEAIGNYY, CDR2 EKD, per germline. V was clipped by 0 bases and J by 4 bases; unmatched bases: 15. CDR3 amino acids: CACDTVTGGATFSDKLIF. CDR3 DNA: TGTGCCTGTGACACCGTAACTGGGGGGGCCACCTTCAGCGATAAACTCATCTTT.

This clone came up a few times. The chain recombines TRDV2 with TRDJ1; TRDD3 aligns across 7 bases. Unmatched junction bases numbered 6, after V lost 3 bases and J lost 0 bases. The length of the CDR3 is 15 residues. Germline V CDR1 and CDR2: GEAIGNYY, EKD. The CDR3 nucleotides read TGTGCCTGTGACGGTCTGGGGGGAGACACCGATAAACTCATCTTT. It translates to CACDGLGGDTDKLIF.

In its sample, this clone was seen a few times. No V gene was called, and the J gene is TRDJ1. This CDR3 comprises 14 residues. The CDR3 here is CACDTVVTADKLIF. In DNA form, the CDR3 reads TGTGCCTGTGACACCGTCGTCACCGCCGATAAACTCATCTTT.

The rearrangement uses TRDV2 and TRDJ1; 9 bases are a match to TRDD3. TCRdb supplies no J gene; here it was assigned by aligning the nucleotide sequence to germline. Trimming at V came to 1 base and at J to 5 bases, leaving 13 bases not matched to a gene. The CDR3 has 17 residues. CDR1 is GEAIGNYY and CDR2 is EKD in the germline V gene. CDR3: CACDTLGDRRWEDKLIF. The CDR3 DNA follows: TGTGCCTGTGACACTCTGGGGGATCGGCGGTGGGAGGATAAACTCATCTTT.

The rearrangement links TRDV2 to TRDJ3; 8 bases fit TRDD3. TCRdb is silent on the J gene; assignment here came from matching the DNA to germline. Trimming cost V 0 bases and J 0 bases; bases outside gene matches: 9. Germline V gene sequence: CDR1 GEAIGNYY, CDR2 EKD. The CDR3 is 20 amino acids. The chain's CDR3 is CACDTVTGGPSSWDTRQMFF. The CDR3 DNA sequence: TGTGCCTGTGACACCGTTACTGGGGGCCCCAGCTCCTGGGACACCCGACAGATGTTTTTC.

This clone appeared a few times. The chain is built from TRDV2 and TRDJ3, with TRDD3 matching over 11 bases. Germline V lookup: CDR1 GEAIGNYY, CDR2 EKD. The CDR3 spans 22 residues. V trimming: 3 bases; J trimming: 2 bases; junction bases outside the gene matches: 17. Here the CDR3 DNA reads TGTGCCTGTGACCCTACACGTATTGGGGGATACGCTGGCCCCTGGGACACCCGACAGATGTTTTTC. Encoded protein: CACDPTRIGGYAGPWDTRQMFF.